The clone carrying this TCR beta chain was seen only a few times. The starting material, unfractionated whole blood, was used for total RNA extraction. A single record per CDR3 protein comes from TCRdb applying MiXCR to the 5' RACE reads. The sample lists 110,000 or so distinct CDR3 sequences, 15% to 20% occurring once. The source of the sample is a study of human T cells and chemical hapten exposure. This CDR3 is built from 17 residues. V shed 2 bases and J shed 2 bases, with 16 bases lying between them. CDR1 and CDR2 (germline): MDHEN, SYDVKM. The sequence was collected from a human donor in good health. The V gene is TRBV28, the J gene TRBJ2-1; no reliable D call. CDR3 nucleotides: TGTGCCAGCAGTTTAGGCCCCCAGGTCAGTACCTACAATGAGCAGTTCTTC. As protein: CASSLGPQVSTYNEQFF.